This entry lists 18 T cell receptor beta chains sequenced from one sample in a study of blood T cell repertoires in COVID-19. The protocol was immunoSEQ multiplex PCR, while the TCRdb copy is restricted to in-frame clones and leaves out a portion. Of about 250,000 clones listed, 80% to 90% are singletons. Sequencing was done on a sample of PBMCs or T cells enriched from blood (not recorded which). These receptors were obtained from a woman aged 18-29 years who had recovered from COVID-19.

This clone was observed once. The chain links TRBV6-5 to TRBJ1-1; 8 positions agree with TRBD1. Germline CDR1 MNHEY, CDR2 SVGAGI. The CDR3 covers 16 residues. V trimming: 4 bases; J trimming: 0 bases; junction bases outside the gene matches: 7. CDR3 residues: CASSSEGTGMNTEAFF. Here the CDR3 DNA reads TGTGCCAGCAGTTCTGAAGGGACAGGCATGAACACTGAAGCTTTCTTT.

CDR3 DNA sequence: TGCGCCAGCAGCTTGGCCTTGGGAGGGCTCGCGAGCACCGGGGAGCTGTTTTTT. This sequence encodes CASSLALGGLASTGELFF. The V gene is TRBV5-1, the J gene TRBJ2-2; 7 nucleotides agree with TRBD2. Germline assignment: CDR1 SGHRS and CDR2 YFSETQ. The CDR3 totals 18 residues. V lost 0 bases to trimming and J lost 4 bases; unmatched junction nucleotides: 12. Looking up the rest from reference TRBV5-1 and TRBJ2-2 gives the full variable domain: KAGVTQTPRYLIKTRGQQVTLSCSPISGHRSVSWYQQTPGQGLQFLFEYFSETQRNKGNFPGRFSGRQFSNSRSEMNVSTLELGDSALYLCASSLALGGLASTGELFFGEGSRLTVL.

The rearrangement links TRBV5-8 to TRBJ1-6; D is possibly TRBD1 (6 bases). V was trimmed by 0 bases and J by 9 bases, leaving 10 bases between them. The CDR3 is made up of 14 amino acids. Germline CDR1 and CDR2: SGHTS and YDEGEE. The CDR3 spells CASSLEIGGSPLHF. For the CDR3, the DNA is TGTGCCAGCAGCTTGGAAATAGGGGGTTCACCCCTCCACTTT.

The sample holds one count of this clone. Distinct nucleotide sequences in the sample also encode this CDR3. The J gene is TRBJ2-7, the V gene TRBV28; 12 bases align to TRBD2. This CDR3 contains 14 residues. With V trimmed by 5 bases and J by 4 bases, 3 bases remained unmatched. Germline CDR1 is MDHEN and CDR2 is SYDVKM. CDR3 nucleotides: TGTGCCAGCAGTCCTAGCGGGGGGGTTTACGAGCAGTACTTC. The encoded protein is CASSPSGGVYEQYF.

The chain uses TRBV29-1 and TRBJ1-1; no reliable D call. This CDR3 has 12 amino acids. V was shortened by 4 bases and J by 2 bases, with 8 bases between the two germline ends. CDR1 SQVTM and CDR2 ANQGSEA come from the germline V gene. The CDR3 spells CSVARSNTEAFF. The CDR3 DNA reads TGCAGCGTTGCCAGGTCCAACACTGAAGCTTTCTTT.

The chain recombines TRBV9 with TRBJ2-1, with a possible D match to TRBD2 (5 bases). The CDR3 totals 12 residues. CDR1 and CDR2 from the germline V gene are SGDLS and YYNGEE. V lost 2 bases, J lost 8 bases, and 8 bases lay in between. CDR3 loop: CASSVRGYEQFF. CDR3 nucleotide sequence: TGTGCCAGCAGCGTCCGGGGATATGAGCAGTTCTTC.

This clone appeared once. The chain has TRBV7-6 and TRBJ2-7; possibly TRBD1 for D (5 bases). This CDR3 contains 14 residues. Trimming removed 5 bases at V and 5 bases at J, with 16 bases between. Germline values: CDR1 SGHVS, CDR2 FNYEAQ. As DNA, the CDR3 is TGTGCCAGCAGCCTGGACACCGGTCTGCACGAGCAGTACTTC. This translates into CASSLDTGLHEQYF.

DNA of the CDR3: TGTGCCAGCAGTCCACGGGGGTACTATGGCTACACCTTC. Translating it yields CASSPRGYYGYTF. This sequence joins TRBV27 and TRBJ1-2; D perhaps matches TRBD1 (5 bases). The V gene lost 5 bases and the J gene lost 3 bases, with 10 bases spanning the gap. Germline V gene sequence: CDR1 MNHEY, CDR2 SMNVEV (reference sequence). The CDR3 runs 13 residues.

J is TRBJ2-7 and V is TRBV10-3; maybe TRBD1 (5 bases). The length of the CDR3 is 14 residues. The germline V gene encodes CDR1 ENHRY and CDR2 SYGVKD. Trimming removed 3 bases at V and 1 base at J, with 10 bases between. CDR3 in DNA: TGTGCCATCAGTGAAGGGGCCGCTTCCTACGAGCAGTACTTC. Translated, it gives CAISEGAASYEQYF.

The V gene is TRBV5-1, the J gene TRBJ1-2, with TRBD1 identical over 7 bases. The CDR3 contains 14 residues. From germline, CDR1 is SGHRS and CDR2 YFSETQ. Trimming at V came to 4 bases and at J to 0 bases, leaving 3 bases not matched to a gene. Here the CDR3 reads CASSAGQTNYGYTF. DNA of the CDR3: TGCGCCAGCAGCGCGGGACAGACTAACTATGGCTACACCTTC.

The chain is built from TRBV6-5 and TRBJ2-7; TRBD1 aligns across 11 bases. The CDR3 is 14 amino acids. The J segment lost 1 base and the V segment lost 6 bases, leaving 2 bases of the junction unmatched. Germline V CDR1 and CDR2: MNHEY, SVGAGI. The CDR3 region is CASSGQGASYEQYF. The CDR3 DNA follows: TGTGCCAGCAGCGGACAGGGGGCGTCCTACGAGCAGTACTTC.

This clone was seen once. The genes are TRBV11-2 and TRBJ2-7; 9 bases agree with TRBD2. The length of the CDR3 is 15 residues. The V gene end was trimmed by 3 bases and the J gene end by 2 bases; junction bases not matched to a gene: 5. Germline lookup yields CDR1 SGHAT and CDR2 FQNNGV. The CDR3 sequence: CASSFPAGGPYEQYF. The DNA of the CDR3 is TGTGCCAGCAGCTTCCCAGCGGGGGGCCCCTACGAGCAGTACTTC.

The chain has TRBV19 and TRBJ1-5, with a tentative D call TRBD1 (6 bases). V dropped 3 bases and J dropped 2 bases, with 11 bases sitting between them. This CDR3 spans 15 amino acids. Germline CDR1 reads LNHDA; CDR2 reads SQIVND (reference sequence). The CDR3 here is CASSIGGDGNQPQHF. CDR3 nucleotides: TGTGCCAGTAGTATTGGGGGCGACGGCAATCAGCCCCAGCATTTT.

This chain joins TRBV6-4 and TRBJ1-6; D is possibly TRBD1 (5 bases). CDR3 length equals 14 residues. Germline V gene sequence: CDR1 MRHNA, CDR2 SNTAGT. Trimming removed 3 bases at V and 8 bases at J, with 11 bases between. CDR3 coding DNA: TGTGCCAGCAGTGAAAGGTGGGGCTATTCACCCCTCCACTTT. It encodes CASSERWGYSPLHF.

This chain links TRBV6-6 with TRBJ1-2, with TRBD1 matching over 12 bases. CDR3 length: 15 residues. The junction had 3 bases not matched to a gene; V was cut back by 1 base and J by 6 bases. CDR1 is MNHNY and CDR2 is SVGAGI in the germline V gene (reference sequence). CDR3 bases: TGTGCCAGCAGTTACTTCGGGACAGGGGGCGATGGCTACACCTTC. It encodes CASSYFGTGGDGYTF.

The chain recombines TRBV5-1 with TRBJ1-2; D gene uncertain. Germline CDR1 reads SGHRS; CDR2 reads YFSETQ. This CDR3 region has 14 residues. V lost 0 bases, J lost 4 bases, and 10 bases lay in between. CDR3 sequence reads: CASSLESVVYGYTF. Here the CDR3 DNA reads TGCGCCAGCAGCTTGGAATCGGTAGTCTATGGCTACACCTTC.

CDR3 in DNA: TGCGCCAGCAGTGAGTCGAGTGGACAGAGCTATGGCTACACCTTC. This translates into CASSESSGQSYGYTF. The chain couples TRBV10-2 to TRBJ1-2; D perhaps matches TRBD1 (6 bases). V lost 0 bases and J lost 4, with 12 bases in between. This CDR3 is 15 amino acids long. Germline CDR1 WSHSY, CDR2 SAAADI.

This chain uses TRBV2 with TRBJ1-2; 7 bases fit TRBD1. Trimming took 5 bases from V and 2 from J; bases not matched to a gene: 5. The V gene's germline CDR1 is SNHLY and CDR2 FYNNEI. The CDR3 is 14 residues long. CDR3 region: CASSLTGRNYGYTF. In nucleotides, the CDR3 is TGTGCCAGCAGTCTGACAGGGAGGAACTATGGCTACACCTTC.